The 16 T cell receptor beta chains listed next were all sequenced from one sample in a study of OX40 agonist ivuxolimab in advanced cancers. The method was immunoSEQ multiplex PCR; TCRdb's version includes in-frame clones alone and lacks a portion of them. The sample has under 90,000 clones, around 83% seen once. Sequenced here: CD4+ or CD8+ T cells sorted from blood, sampled in a trial of the OX40 agonist ivuxolimab. The receptors stem from an adult with an advanced solid tumor such as melanoma, head and neck, liver or kidney cancer.

This clone occurred a few times. In nucleotides, the CDR3 is TGTGCCAGCAGCCAGGGGGCCAGGGGGCCCGCTGGGGCCAACGTCCTGACTTTC. Residues: CASSQGARGPAGANVLTF. V is TRBV14 and J is TRBJ2-6, with TRBD1 matching 8 bases. The V and J ends lost 3 bases and 2 bases, in that order; junction bases with no gene match: 9. CDR3 length equals 18 residues. Germline V lookup: CDR1 SGHDN, CDR2 FVKESK.

This clone has only a few counts. The chain is built from TRBV30 and TRBJ2-6; the match to TRBD1 covers 8 bases. The CDR3 has 14 residues. V lost 2 bases and J lost 8; bases outside the gene matches: 5. The V gene's germline CDR1 is GTSNPN and CDR2 SVGIG (reference sequence). The CDR3 here is CAWSTGGSSNVLTF. The CDR3 bases are TGTGCCTGGAGTACAGGGGGATCGTCCAACGTCCTGACTTTC.

V and J are TRBV7-6 and TRBJ2-5; the D gene is possibly TRBD1 (5 bases). The germline gives CDR1 SGHVS, CDR2 FNYEAQ. With 5 bases removed from V and 4 bases from J, the gap between germline ends came to 17 bases. There are 15 residues in the CDR3. CDR3: CASSPQGTSGETQYF. DNA for the CDR3: TGTGCCAGCAGCCCCCAGGGAACATCCGGAGAGACCCAGTACTTC.

The chain uses TRBV7-8 and TRBJ1-1; no clear D. CDR1 and CDR2 from the germline V gene are SGHVS and FQNEAQ. The CDR3 extends over 13 amino acids. With 2 bases removed from V and 5 bases from J, the gap between germline ends came to 9 bases. The CDR3 loop is CASSLKSATEAFF. CDR3 nucleotides: TGTGCCAGCAGCTTAAAAAGTGCGACTGAAGCTTTCTTT.

V and J are TRBV27 and TRBJ2-3; tentative D call: TRBD2 (6 bases). The CDR3 is made up of 18 amino acids. Germline-derived CDR1 and CDR2 are MNHEY and SMNVEV (reference sequence). V dropped 2 bases and J dropped 3 bases, with 21 bases sitting between them. CDR3 region: CASSLKAPPGLITDTQYF. CDR3 DNA: TGTGCCAGCAGTTTAAAAGCCCCCCCGGGACTCATAACAGATACGCAGTATTTT.

The V and J genes are TRBV10-3 and TRBJ1-1; D not certain. This CDR3 has 14 residues. Germline CDR1 reads ENHRY; CDR2 reads SYGVKD. V lost 0 bases and J lost 0, with 5 bases in between. This chain's CDR3 is CAISESNVNTEAFF. The CDR3 region has the DNA TGTGCCATCAGTGAGTCGAATGTGAACACTGAAGCTTTCTTT.

CDR3 sequence (DNA): TGCGCCAGCAGCCACGGACAGGGGCCTGGCGAGCAGTACTTC. Protein sequence: CASSHGQGPGEQYF. V and J are TRBV5-1 and TRBJ2-7; TRBD1 matches 9 bases. The ends lost 4 bases at V and 6 bases at J; junction bases unmatched: 8. There are 14 residues in the CDR3. Germline V gives CDR1 SGHRS, CDR2 YFSETQ. Combining the CDR3 with reference TRBV5-1 and TRBJ2-7 gives the whole variable domain KAGVTQTPRYLIKTRGQQVTLSCSPISGHRSVSWYQQTPGQGLQFLFEYFSETQRNKGNFPGRFSGRQFSNSRSEMNVSTLELGDSALYLCASSHGQGPGEQYFGPGTRLTVT.

This rearrangement joins TRBV11-2 to TRBJ2-7; 9 bases map to TRBD2. The CDR3 spans 14 residues. Germline V lookup: CDR1 SGHAT, CDR2 FQNNGV. After removal of 6 bases from V and 5 bases from J, the junction contained 8 bases not matched to a gene. The CDR3 loop reads CASRPGTSLHEQYF. CDR3 DNA: TGTGCCAGCAGGCCCGGGACTAGCCTCCACGAGCAGTACTTC.

This clone was observed a single time. The chain has TRBV19 and TRBJ2-2; D may match TRBD1 or TRBD2 (6 bases each). V lost 5 bases and J 5 bases, leaving 18 bases between the germline ends. The CDR3 sequence is 16 residues long. In germline, CDR1 is LNHDA, CDR2 SQIVND (reference sequence). CDR3 coding DNA: TGTGCCAGTAGTTCGGGGCGCCGGGGGCTTACCGGGGAGCTGTTTTTT. Protein sequence: CASSSGRRGLTGELFF.

This clone showed up just once. The CDR3 bases are TGTGCCAGCAGCTCCGGCGGGCCCAGAGGGGAGCTGTTTTTT. Translating it yields CASSSGGPRGELFF. The chain has TRBV7-2 and TRBJ2-2, with D perhaps TRBD2 (5 bases). Germline CDR1 and CDR2: SGHTA and FQGNSA. The CDR3 runs to 14 residues. Trimming removed 4 bases from V and 8 bases from J, with 14 bases in between.

This chain links TRBV6-1 with TRBJ1-5; the match to TRBD1 covers 8 bases. Germline V CDR1 and CDR2: MNHNS, SASEGT. With 5 bases clipped from V and 4 bases from J, the junction kept 7 bases outside the gene matches. The CDR3 spans 15 residues. This CDR3 is CASSRGTGENQPQHF. CDR3 sequence (DNA): TGTGCCAGCAGTCGAGGGACAGGAGAGAATCAGCCCCAGCATTTT.

The genes are TRBV6-6 and TRBJ2-7; 7 nucleotides match TRBD2. Germline trimming cut 0 bases from V and 3 bases from J; bases unmatched to any gene: 2. There are 14 residues in the CDR3. CDR1 MNHNY and CDR2 SVGAGI come from the germline V gene (reference sequence). The CDR3 loop reads CASSYSGGNYEQYF. Written as DNA, the CDR3 is TGTGCCAGCAGTTACTCGGGGGGGAACTACGAGCAGTACTTC.

This clone is a singleton in its sample. The gene calls are TRBV13 and TRBJ1-6; perhaps TRBD1 as D (5 bases). This CDR3 is 14 amino acids long. Germline CDR1 is PRHDT and CDR2 is FYEKMQ (reference sequence). With 3 bases removed from V and 7 bases from J, the gap between germline ends came to 10 bases. CDR3 region: CASSLGPSNSPLHF. CDR3 DNA sequence: TGTGCCAGCAGCTTGGGACCTTCCAATTCACCCCTCCACTTT.

The V call is TRBV7-2, the J call TRBJ2-1, with D perhaps TRBD1 (5 bases). This CDR3 region has 16 residues. Trimming shortened V by 0 bases and J by 0 bases, and 9 bases separated the two germline ends. The germline CDR1 and CDR2 sequences are SGHTA and FQGNSA. The CDR3 nucleotides read TGTGCCAGCAGCTTAGCTTCGCAGGGCTCCTACAATGAGCAGTTCTTC. It specifies CASSLASQGSYNEQFF.

This sequence joins TRBV6-5 and TRBJ1-3; 11 bases are a match to TRBD1. Trimming removed 2 bases from V and 1 base from J; junction bases left unmatched: 1. Germline values: CDR1 MNHEY, CDR2 SVGAGI. This CDR3 has 16 residues. The CDR3 DNA sequence: TGTGCCAGCAGTTACGGGGACAGGGGGTCTGGAAACACCATATATTTT. It translates to CASSYGDRGSGNTIYF.

This clone was observed once. This sequence joins TRBV6-5 and TRBJ1-1; D perhaps matches TRBD1 (5 bases). Germline V gene data show CDR1 as MNHEY and CDR2 as SVGAGI. V lost 2 bases and J 1 base, leaving 8 bases between the germline ends. CDR3 length: 14 residues. CDR3: CASSYRTTNTEAFF. The CDR3 DNA is TGTGCCAGCAGTTACCGGACAACGAACACTGAAGCTTTCTTT.